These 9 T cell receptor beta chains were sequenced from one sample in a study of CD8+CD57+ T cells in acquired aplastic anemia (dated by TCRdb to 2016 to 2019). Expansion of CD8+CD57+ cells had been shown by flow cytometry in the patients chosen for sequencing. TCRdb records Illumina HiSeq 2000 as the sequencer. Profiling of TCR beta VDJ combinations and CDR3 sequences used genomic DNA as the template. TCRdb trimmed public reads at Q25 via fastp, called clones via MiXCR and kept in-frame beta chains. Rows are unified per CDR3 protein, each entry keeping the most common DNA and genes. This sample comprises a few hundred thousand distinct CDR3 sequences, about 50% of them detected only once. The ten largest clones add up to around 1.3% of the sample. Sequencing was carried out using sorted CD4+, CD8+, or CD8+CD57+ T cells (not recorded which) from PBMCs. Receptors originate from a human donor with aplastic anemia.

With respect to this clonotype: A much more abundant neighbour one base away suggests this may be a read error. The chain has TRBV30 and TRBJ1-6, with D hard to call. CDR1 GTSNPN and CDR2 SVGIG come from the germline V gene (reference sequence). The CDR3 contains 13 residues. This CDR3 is CAWSPTMDSLLHF. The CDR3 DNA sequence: TGTGCCTGGAGCCCAACTATGGATTCACTCCTCCACTTT. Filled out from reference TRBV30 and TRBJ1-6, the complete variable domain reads SQTIHQWPATLVQPVGSPLSLECTVEGTSNPNLYWYRQAAGRGLQLLFYSVGIGQISSEVPQNLSASRPQDRQFILSSKKLLLSDSGFYLCAWSPTMDSLLHFGNGTRLTVT.

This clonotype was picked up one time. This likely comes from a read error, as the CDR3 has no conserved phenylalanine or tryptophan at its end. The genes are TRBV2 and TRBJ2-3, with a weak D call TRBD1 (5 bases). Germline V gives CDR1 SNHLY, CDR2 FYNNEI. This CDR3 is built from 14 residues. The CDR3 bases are TGTGCGAGCAAGATGACAGTAAGCACAGATACGCAGTATCTT. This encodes CASKMTVSTDTQYL.

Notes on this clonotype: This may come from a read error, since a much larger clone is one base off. The DNA for the CDR3 is TGCGCCAGCAGCCAACTACGACGGGCGGGCGGTGTGCAGTACTTC. Protein: CASSQLRRAGGVQYF. The chain is built from TRBV4-1 and TRBJ2-5; D might be TRBD2 (5 bases). The CDR3 extends over 15 amino acids. The V and J ends lost 2 bases and 11 bases respectively, with 21 bases between them. Germline CDR1 is MGHRA and CDR2 is YSYEKL.

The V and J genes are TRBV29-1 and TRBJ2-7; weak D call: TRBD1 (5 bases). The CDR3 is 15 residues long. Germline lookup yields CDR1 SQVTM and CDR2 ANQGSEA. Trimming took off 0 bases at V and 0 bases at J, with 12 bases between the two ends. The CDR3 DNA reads TGCAGCGTTGAAGAAAGGCAGGGTAGCTCCTACGAGCAGTACTTC. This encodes CSVEERQGSSYEQYF.

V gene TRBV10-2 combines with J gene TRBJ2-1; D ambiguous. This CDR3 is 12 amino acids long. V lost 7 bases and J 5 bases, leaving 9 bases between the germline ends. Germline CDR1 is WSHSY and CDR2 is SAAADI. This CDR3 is CASTQEDNEQFF. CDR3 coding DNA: TGCGCCAGCACCCAAGAGGACAATGAGCAGTTCTTC.

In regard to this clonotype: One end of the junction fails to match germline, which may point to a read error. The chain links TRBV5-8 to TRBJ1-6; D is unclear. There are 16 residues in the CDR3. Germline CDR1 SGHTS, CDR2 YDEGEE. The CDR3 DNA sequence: TGCGCCAGCAGCCGGGTGGGGTCTACTTATAATTCACCCCTCCACTTT. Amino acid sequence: CASSRVGSTYNSPLHF.

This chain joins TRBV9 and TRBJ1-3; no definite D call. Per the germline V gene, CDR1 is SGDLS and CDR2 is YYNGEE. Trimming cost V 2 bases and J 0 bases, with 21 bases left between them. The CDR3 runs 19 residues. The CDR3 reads CASSVFSQPQISSGNTIYF. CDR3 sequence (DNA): TGTGCCAGCAGCGTGTTCAGTCAACCCCAAATAAGCTCTGGAAACACCATATATTTT. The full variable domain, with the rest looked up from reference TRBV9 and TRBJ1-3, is DSGVTQTPKHLITATGQRVTLRCSPRSGDLSVYWYQQSLDQGLQFLIQYYNGEERAKGNILERFSAQQFPDLHSELNLSSLELGDSALYFCASSVFSQPQISSGNTIYFGEGSWLTVV.

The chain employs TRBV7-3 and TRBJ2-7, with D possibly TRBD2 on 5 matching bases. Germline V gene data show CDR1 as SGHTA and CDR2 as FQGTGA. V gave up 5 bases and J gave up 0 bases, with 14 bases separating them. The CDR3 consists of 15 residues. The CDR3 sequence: CASSRPLGLSYEQYF. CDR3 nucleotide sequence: TGTGCCAGCAGCCGCCCCCTCGGACTCTCCTACGAGCAGTACTTC. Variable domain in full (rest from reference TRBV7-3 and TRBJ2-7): GAGVSQTPSNKVTEKGKYVELRCDPISGHTALYWYRQSLGQGPEFLIYFQGTGAADDSGLPNDRFFAVRPEGSVSTLKIQRTERGDSAVYLCASSRPLGLSYEQYFGPGTRLTVT.

CDR3 nucleotide sequence: TGTGCCAGCAGCTTAGTGGAGGGAGCCTACGAGCAGTACTTC. This translates into CASSLVEGAYEQYF. The genes are TRBV7-6 and TRBJ2-7, with D possibly matching TRBD2 (6 bases). Trimming took 1 base from V and 2 from J, leaving 9 bases between them. This CDR3 has 14 residues. Germline lookup yields CDR1 SGHVS and CDR2 FNYEAQ.